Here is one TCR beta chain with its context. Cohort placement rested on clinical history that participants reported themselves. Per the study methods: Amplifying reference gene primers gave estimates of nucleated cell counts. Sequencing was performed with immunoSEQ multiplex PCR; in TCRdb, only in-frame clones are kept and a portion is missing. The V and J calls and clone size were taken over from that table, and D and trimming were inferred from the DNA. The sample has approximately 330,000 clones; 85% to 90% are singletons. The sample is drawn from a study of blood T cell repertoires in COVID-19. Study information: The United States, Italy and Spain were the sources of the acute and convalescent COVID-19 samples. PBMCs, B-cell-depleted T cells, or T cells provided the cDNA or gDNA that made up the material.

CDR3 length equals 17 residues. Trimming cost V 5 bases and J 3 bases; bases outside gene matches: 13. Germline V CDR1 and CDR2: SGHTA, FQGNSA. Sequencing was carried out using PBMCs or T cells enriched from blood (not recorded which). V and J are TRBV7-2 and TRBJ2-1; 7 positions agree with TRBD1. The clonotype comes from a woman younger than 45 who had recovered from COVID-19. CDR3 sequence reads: CASSPVRPGGLYNEQFF. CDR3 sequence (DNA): TGTGCCAGCAGCCCAGTGCGGCCAGGGGGTCTCTACAATGAGCAGTTCTTC.